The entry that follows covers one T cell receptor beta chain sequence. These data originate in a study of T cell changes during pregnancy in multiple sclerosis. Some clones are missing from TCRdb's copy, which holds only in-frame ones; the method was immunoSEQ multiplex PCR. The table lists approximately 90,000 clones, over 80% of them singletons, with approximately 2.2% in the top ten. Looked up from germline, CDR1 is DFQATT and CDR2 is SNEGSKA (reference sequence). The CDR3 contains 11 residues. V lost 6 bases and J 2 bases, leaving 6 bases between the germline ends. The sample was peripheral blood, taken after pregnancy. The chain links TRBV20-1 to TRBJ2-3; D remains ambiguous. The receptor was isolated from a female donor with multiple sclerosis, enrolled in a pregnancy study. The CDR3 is CSAHYTDTQYF. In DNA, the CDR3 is TGCAGTGCCCACTACACAGATACGCAGTATTTT.